This T cell receptor beta chain was documented in a study of blood T cell repertoires in COVID-19. Looked up from germline, CDR1 is SGHTA and CDR2 is FQGNSA. Trimming cost V 3 bases and J 1 base, with 18 bases left between them. The length of the CDR3 is 18 residues. Sequencing was performed with immunoSEQ multiplex PCR; in TCRdb, only in-frame clones are kept and a portion is missing. The repertoire holds about 14,000 clones, with approximately 86% as singletons. Source material: peripheral blood. The TCR originated in a man aged 55 to 69 with acute or convalescent COVID-19. The chain employs TRBV7-2 and TRBJ2-2; weak D call: TRBD1 (5 bases). The CDR3 DNA reads TGTGCCAGCAGCTTGGGGCGAAGGGCTCGTGGGAACACCGGGGAGCTGTTTTTT. Its protein is CASSLGRRARGNTGELFF. Looking up the rest from reference TRBV7-2 and TRBJ2-2 gives the full variable domain: GAGVSQSPSNKVTEKGKDVELRCDPISGHTALYWYRQSLGQGLEFLIYFQGNSAPDKSGLPSDRFSAERTGGSVSTLTIQRTQQEDSAVYLCASSLGRRARGNTGELFFGEGSRLTVL.